This TCR beta chain was captured in a study of early T cells in non-severe SARS-CoV-2 infection. The CDR3 extends over 14 amino acids. The germline V and J ends were trimmed by 2 bases and 3 bases, with 11 bases remaining between them. CDR1 LGHNT and CDR2 FRNRAP come from the germline V gene. The study, taken as a whole, reports: Reliance on VDJdb matching favored anti-spike CD8 responses; private and CD4 specificities were missed.

This clonotype has more than one count but fewer than ten. Its cognate antigen is unknown. A single record per CDR3 protein comes from TCRdb applying MiXCR to the 5' RACE reads. The sample shows fewer than 35,000 distinct CDR3 sequences, 9% to 9.5% of them seen only once. The chain joins TRBV12-5 to TRBJ2-7; D perhaps matches TRBD1 (5 bases). The sequenced sample consisted of whole blood. The clonotype comes from an adult who was a healthcare worker with PCR-confirmed SARS-CoV-2 infection or an uninfected control (not recorded which). The CDR3 DNA reads TGTGCTAGTGGTTTGCTCCGACAGAGCTACGAGCAGTACTTC. Its translation is CASGLLRQSYEQYF.